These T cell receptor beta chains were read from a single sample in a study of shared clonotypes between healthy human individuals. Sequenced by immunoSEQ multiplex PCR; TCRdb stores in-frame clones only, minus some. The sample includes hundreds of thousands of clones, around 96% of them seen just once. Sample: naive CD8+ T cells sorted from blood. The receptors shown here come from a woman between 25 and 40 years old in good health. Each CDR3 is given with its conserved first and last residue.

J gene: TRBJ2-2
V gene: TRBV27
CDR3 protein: CASSLWAGSAGELFF

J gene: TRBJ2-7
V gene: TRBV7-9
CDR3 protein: CASSFVAGGAYEQYF

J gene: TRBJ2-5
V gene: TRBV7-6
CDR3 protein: CASSIMGHLQETQYF

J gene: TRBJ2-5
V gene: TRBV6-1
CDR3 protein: CASPGAQETQYF

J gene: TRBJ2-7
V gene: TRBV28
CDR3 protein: CASSPRQQTYEQYF

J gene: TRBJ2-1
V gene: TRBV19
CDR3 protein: CASSTRDRYNEQFF

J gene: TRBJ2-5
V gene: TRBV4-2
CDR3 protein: CASSQILGEPETQYF

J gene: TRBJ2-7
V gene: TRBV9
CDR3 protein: CASSVGLAGSYEQYF

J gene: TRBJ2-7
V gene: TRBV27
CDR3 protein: CASSPQRSSGYEQYF

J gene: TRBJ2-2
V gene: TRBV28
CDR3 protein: CASEAGGTGELFF

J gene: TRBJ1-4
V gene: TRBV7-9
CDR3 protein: CASSSARTGGREKLFF

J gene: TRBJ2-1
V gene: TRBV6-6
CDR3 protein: CASSYGGNNEQFF

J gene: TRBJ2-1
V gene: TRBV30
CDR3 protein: CAWSVYGGHEQFF

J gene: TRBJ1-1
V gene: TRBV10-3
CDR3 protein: CAISESGFTEAFF

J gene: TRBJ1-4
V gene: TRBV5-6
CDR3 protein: CASSFSGGANEKLFF

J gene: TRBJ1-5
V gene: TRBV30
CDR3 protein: CAWSAGQGDQPQHF

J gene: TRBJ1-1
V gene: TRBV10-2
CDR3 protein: CASYGSPGEAFF

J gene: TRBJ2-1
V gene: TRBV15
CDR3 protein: CATSSIELAGSQFF

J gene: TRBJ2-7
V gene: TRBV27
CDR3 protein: CASRPTLAGPYEQYF

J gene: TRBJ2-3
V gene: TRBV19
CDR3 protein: CASSMNSGSTDTQYF

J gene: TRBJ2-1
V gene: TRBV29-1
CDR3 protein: CSVERHQSSYNEQFF

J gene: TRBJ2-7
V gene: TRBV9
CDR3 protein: CASSGGSGTYEQYF

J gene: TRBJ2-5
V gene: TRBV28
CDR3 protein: CASSLTDDIGPETQYF

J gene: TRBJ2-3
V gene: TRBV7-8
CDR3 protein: CASMLLWGAGTDTQYF

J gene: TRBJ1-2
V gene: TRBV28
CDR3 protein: CASTTPGSYYGYTF

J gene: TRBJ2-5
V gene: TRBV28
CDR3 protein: CASNTGTSRLQATQYF

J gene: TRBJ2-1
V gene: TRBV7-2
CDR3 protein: CASSVTSGRRWNEQFF

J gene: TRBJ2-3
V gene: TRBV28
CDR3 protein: CASSLRLAGSTDTQYF

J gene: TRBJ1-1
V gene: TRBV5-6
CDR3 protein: CASSLEDRVAFF

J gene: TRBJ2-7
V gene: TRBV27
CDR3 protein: CASSFRGQSYEQYF

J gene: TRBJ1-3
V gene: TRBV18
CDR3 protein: CARPPENISGNTIYF

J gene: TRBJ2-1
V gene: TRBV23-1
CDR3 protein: CASLDPIGFF

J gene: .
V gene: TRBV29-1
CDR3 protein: CSVELAGDAYEQYF

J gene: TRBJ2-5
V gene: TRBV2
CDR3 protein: CASSESSGEETQYF

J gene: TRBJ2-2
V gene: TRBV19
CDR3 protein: CASMSPAGELFF

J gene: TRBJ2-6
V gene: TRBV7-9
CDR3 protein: CASSLADSGANVLTF

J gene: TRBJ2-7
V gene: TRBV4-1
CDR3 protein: CASSQEPGTSYEQYF

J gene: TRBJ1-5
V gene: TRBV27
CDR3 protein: CASSPGGANQPQHF

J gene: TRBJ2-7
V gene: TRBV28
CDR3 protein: CASSSIMRDAYEQYF

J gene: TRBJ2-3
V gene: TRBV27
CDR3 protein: CASSFRYNGDTQYF

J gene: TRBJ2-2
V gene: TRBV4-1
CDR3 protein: CASSQGTGVAGELFF